This is a list of T cell receptor beta chains from one sample in a study of PD-L1 blockade in urothelial cancer. The method was immunoSEQ multiplex PCR; TCRdb's version includes in-frame clones alone and lacks a portion of them. The sample includes 95,000 or so clones, roughly 84% seen only once; the top ten take roughly 2%. Material: PBMCs, obtained around atezolizumab (anti-PD-L1) treatment. These receptor sequences come from a man in his sixties with urothelial cancer. Each CDR3 is given with its conserved first and last residue. Fields, in order: D gene, clone size, J gene, V gene, CDR3 DNA, CDR3 protein. The D gene is left open where the match is weak. Where a row states a size, it is once, few, many or the class of an expanded clone; other rows omit it.

NA NA TRBJ2-1 TRBV29-1 TGCAGCGTTGAGCCGGAGGGCAATGAGCAGTTCTTC CSVEPEGNEQFF
NA NA TRBJ1-1 TRBV14 TGTGCCAGCAGCCGTACCCAGGGACTGGCAAACACTGAAGCTTTCTTT CASSRTQGLANTEAFF
TRBD2 NA TRBJ2-3 TRBV5-5 TGTGCCAGCAGCTGGACTAGCGCAACCACAGATACGCAGTATTTT CASSWTSATTDTQYF
NA once TRBJ1-1 TRBV27 TGTGCCAGCAGACCCGGGATGGGGAACACTGAAGCTTTCTTT CASRPGMGNTEAFF
NA NA TRBJ2-1 TRBV27 TGTGCCAGCAGTCTCCAAGGGGATAACTACAATGAGCAGTTCTTC CASSLQGDNYNEQFF
TRBD1 NA TRBJ2-2 TRBV5-1 TGCGCCAGCAGCTCGGGACAGGGGGTCACCGGGGAGCTGTTTTTT CASSSGQGVTGELFF
TRBD1 NA TRBJ1-1 TRBV19 TGTGCCAGTACCGAGACAGGGGGCCATAACAGAGCTTTCTTT CASTETGGHNRAFF
NA few TRBJ1-3 TRBV7-7 TGTGCTAGCAGCAAAAACAGGGACTCTGGAAACACCATATATTTT CASSKNRDSGNTIYF
NA NA TRBJ1-2 TRBV30 TGTGCCTGGAGTGCTCGGGTGGGTCCTTGGCAAGGTATTAACTATGGCTACACCTTC CAWSARVGPWQGINYGYTF
NA NA TRBJ1-5 TRBV23-1 TGCGCCAGCAGTCAATCGAACAATAATGGCAATCAGCCCCAGCATTTT CASSQSNNNGNQPQHF
TRBD1 NA TRBJ1-4 TRBV4-2 TGTGCCAGCAGCCAAGTACAGGGGGAGTTTGAAAAACTGTTTTTT CASSQVQGEFEKLFF
NA NA TRBJ2-7 TRBV5-1 TGCGCCAGCAGCTTGCTGGCGGGAGAGCAGTACTTC CASSLLAGEQYF
NA medium-sized TRBJ1-5 TRBV27 TGTGCCAGCAGTATCAATAGCAATCAGCCCCAGCATTTT CASSINSNQPQHF
TRBD2 NA TRBJ2-7 TRBV9 TGTGCCAGCAGCCCGGGGACTAGCGGCTCCTACGAGCAGTACTTC CASSPGTSGSYEQYF
NA NA TRBJ2-7 TRBV14 TGTGCCAGCAGTCCAGGGTTTTACGAGCAGTACTTC CASSPGFYEQYF
NA NA TRBJ2-1 TRBV29-1 TGCAGCGTTGACAATTACGTGGGGCGGAATGAGCAGTTCTTC CSVDNYVGRNEQFF
TRBD1 NA TRBJ1-2 TRBV4-1 TGCGCCAGCAGCCCCGGGACAGGGGGCTACTATGGCTACACCTTC CASSPGTGGYYGYTF
TRBD1 NA TRBJ2-7 TRBV28 TGTGCCAGCAGTTGGGGACAGGGGGGTTCCTACGAGCAGTACTTC CASSWGQGGSYEQYF
NA once TRBJ1-1 TRBV6-6 TGTGCCAGCCGGTGGGCGAACACTGAAGCTTTCTTT CASRWANTEAFF
NA NA TRBJ2-5 TRBV7-6 TGTGCCAGCAGCCCCGGGACTGAGGACCTGCAGACCCAGTACTTC CASSPGTEDLQTQYF
NA NA TRBJ1-4 TRBV5-4 TGTGCCAGCAGCTTGGCCAGACCCGGAGAAGAAAAACTGTTTTTT CASSLARPGEEKLFF
NA NA TRBJ2-2 TRBV5-1 TGCGCCAGCAGCTATCAGGGGAGCAGGGGGGAGCTGTTTTTT CASSYQGSRGELFF
NA NA TRBJ1-5 TRBV10-3 TGTGCCATCAGTCGAGTCGGGGTGGGTCAGCCCCAGCATTTT CAISRVGVGQPQHF
NA NA TRBJ1-2 TRBV5-1 TGCGCCAGCAGCTTGGGGCCAGGCCTCAACTATGGCTACACCTTC CASSLGPGLNYGYTF
TRBD2 NA TRBJ2-3 TRBV7-2 TGTGCCAGCAGCACCGGGACTAGGGCAGATACGCAGTATTTT CASSTGTRADTQYF
NA NA TRBJ1-4 TRBV19 TGTGCCAGTAGTATAGTCCCCAGCGGTTATCAAAAACTGTTTTTT CASSIVPSGYQKLFF
NA NA TRBJ1-4 TRBV5-1 TGCGCCAGCAGCTCACAGGATGAAAAACTGTTTTTT CASSSQDEKLFF
TRBD2 NA TRBJ2-7 TRBV27 TGTGCCAGCAGCCTCGGGCGGGAGGGAAGCTCCTACGAGCAGTACTTC CASSLGREGSSYEQYF
TRBD1 few TRBJ1-2 TRBV2 TGTGCCAGCAGCGACAGGGGACTACCCTATGGCTACACCTTC CASSDRGLPYGYTF
TRBD1 NA TRBJ2-1 TRBV28 TGTGCCAGCAGTCCCGGGACAGGGAGGGAAGACAATGAGCAGTTCTTC CASSPGTGREDNEQFF
TRBD2 NA TRBJ2-1 TRBV7-9 TGTGCCAGCAGCGCTAGCGGGAGCTCCTACAATGAGCAGTTCTTC CASSASGSSYNEQFF
NA NA TRBJ1-3 TRBV19 TGTGCCAGTATGGGGAGCTCTGGAAACACCATATATTTT CASMGSSGNTIYF
NA NA TRBJ2-1 TRBV4-2 TGTGCCAGCAGCCCAGTGGGGGGGCAGAATGAGCAGTTCTTC CASSPVGGQNEQFF
NA NA TRBJ1-5 TRBV7-2 TGTGCCAGCAGCCCTGGGCCCTATAGCAATCAGCCCCAGCATTTT CASSPGPYSNQPQHF
NA NA TRBJ2-3 TRBV5-1 TGCGCCAGCAGCTTGGGGCCCACAGATACGCAGTATTTT CASSLGPTDTQYF
TRBD1 NA TRBJ1-2 TRBV5-4 TGTGCCAGCAGCCCGGGACAGGGGGCTATGTATGGCTACACCTTC CASSPGQGAMYGYTF
NA NA TRBJ2-3 TRBV27 TGTGCCAGCAGTTTATTAGAAACTAGCACAGATACGCAGTATTTT CASSLLETSTDTQYF
NA NA TRBJ2-5 TRBV2 TGTGCCAGCAGTGGGGAGGAAGAGACCCAGTACTTC CASSGEEETQYF
TRBD1 few TRBJ1-2 TRBV6-1 TGTGCCAGCAATAAGCCGGGTGCAGGGGGCTATGGCTACACCTTC CASNKPGAGGYGYTF
TRBD2 NA TRBJ2-1 TRBV9 TGTGCCAGCAGCCCCCAGACTAGCTCAATTGGGGATGAGCAGTTCTTC CASSPQTSSIGDEQFF
NA once TRBJ2-1 TRBV18 TGTGCCAGCTCACCGGCGGCAGTCTCCTACAATGAGCAGTTCTTC CASSPAAVSYNEQFF
NA NA TRBJ1-5 TRBV5-1 TGCGCCAGCAGCTTGGATGGATTGGGGCGGCCCCAGCATTTT CASSLDGLGRPQHF
NA NA TRBJ1-2 TRBV27 TGTGCCAGCAGTTTTGGGGCCGGGGGCTACACCTTC CASSFGAGGYTF
TRBD1 NA TRBJ2-4 TRBV6-5 TGTGCCAGCAGTTTCTCACAGGGGGCGTACATTCAGTACTTC CASSFSQGAYIQYF
NA NA TRBJ1-2 TRBV6-1 TGTACCAGCAGTGGGGCAGAGAGCTATGGCTACACCTTC CTSSGAESYGYTF
NA NA TRBJ2-7 TRBV4-2 TGTGCCAGCAGCGAGGGGGGGAGTGAGCAGTACTTC CASSEGGSEQYF
NA NA TRBJ1-3 TRBV13 TGTGCCAGCAGCTCTAACGACAGGCCCAGCTCTGGAAACACCATATATTTT CASSSNDRPSSGNTIYF
NA NA TRBJ2-3 TRBV10-1 TGCGCCAGCAGTTCGAGCACAGATACGCAGTATTTT CASSSSTDTQYF
NA NA TRBJ2-3 TRBV7-3 TGTGCCAGCAACTCCGCTAGATCCGCCTCAGATACGCAGTATTTT CASNSARSASDTQYF
NA NA TRBJ2-7 TRBV27 TGTGCCAGCAGTTTAAAGGAGTCCTACGAGCAGTACTTC CASSLKESYEQYF
NA NA TRBJ1-1 TRBV6-6 TGTGCCAGCAGTTACCATGGCAGGGATGGTGAAGCTTTCTTT CASSYHGRDGEAFF
NA NA TRBJ2-7 TRBV5-8 TGTGCCAGCAGCTTGCACTTCTCTTCCTACGAGCAGTACTTC CASSLHFSSYEQYF
NA few TRBJ2-7 TRBV6-5 TGTGCCAGCAGTTCCCTCCTCTACGAGCAGTACTTC CASSSLLYEQYF